This T cell receptor beta chain derives from a study of T-cell memory formation after mild COVID-19. This clonotype was counted ten times or more. Its antigen is as yet unknown. There are 15 residues in the CDR3. CDR1 and CDR2 from the germline V gene are MDHEN and SYDVKM. J lost 2 bases, V lost 5 bases, and 3 bases had no gene match. UMIs and sample barcodes were carried by the TCR alpha and TCR beta cDNA libraries that 5'RACE produced using constant-segment primers. TCRdb used MiXCR to reprocess the 5' RACE reads, holding one entry per CDR3 protein. The sample consists of 450,000 to 650,000 distinct CDR3 sequences, 15% to 20% of them appearing once. Study results and limitations: Some clones that responded turned up in pre-infection memory, which suggests that cross-reactive memory joined in.

The source material was PBMCs or a T cell subset sorted from them (not recorded which). The rearrangement uses TRBV28 and TRBJ2-1, with 10 bases aligning to TRBD2. This TCR was recovered from an adult woman who had mild COVID-19 (a few samples of this study predate the infection). Cell type and time point are not known. The CDR3 protein is CASSPSGGAYNEQFF. As DNA, the CDR3 is TGTGCCAGCAGTCCTAGCGGGGGAGCCTACAATGAGCAGTTCTTC.